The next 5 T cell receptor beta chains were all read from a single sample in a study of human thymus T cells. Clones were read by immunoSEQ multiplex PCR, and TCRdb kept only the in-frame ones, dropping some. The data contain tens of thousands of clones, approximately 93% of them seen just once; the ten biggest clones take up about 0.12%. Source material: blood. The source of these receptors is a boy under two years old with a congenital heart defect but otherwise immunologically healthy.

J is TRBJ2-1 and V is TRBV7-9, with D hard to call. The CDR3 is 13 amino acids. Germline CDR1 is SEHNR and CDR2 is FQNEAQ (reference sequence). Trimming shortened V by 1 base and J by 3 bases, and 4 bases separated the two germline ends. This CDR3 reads CASSLDDYNEQFF. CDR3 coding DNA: TGTGCCAGCAGCTTAGACGACTACAATGAGCAGTTCTTC.

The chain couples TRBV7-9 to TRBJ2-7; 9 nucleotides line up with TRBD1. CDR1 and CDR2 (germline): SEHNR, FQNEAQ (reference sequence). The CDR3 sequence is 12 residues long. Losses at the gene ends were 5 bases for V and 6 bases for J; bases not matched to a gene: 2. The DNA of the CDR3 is TGTGCCAGCAGCGGGGACAGGGTCGAGCAGTACTTC. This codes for CASSGDRVEQYF.

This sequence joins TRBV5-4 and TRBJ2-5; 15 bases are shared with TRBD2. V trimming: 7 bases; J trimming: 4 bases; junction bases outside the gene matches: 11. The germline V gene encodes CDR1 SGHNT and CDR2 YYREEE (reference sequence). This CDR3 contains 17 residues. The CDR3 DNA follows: TGTGCCAGCCCCGGGGGACTAGCGGGGGGTACGGTAGAGACCCAGTACTTC. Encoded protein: CASPGGLAGGTVETQYF.

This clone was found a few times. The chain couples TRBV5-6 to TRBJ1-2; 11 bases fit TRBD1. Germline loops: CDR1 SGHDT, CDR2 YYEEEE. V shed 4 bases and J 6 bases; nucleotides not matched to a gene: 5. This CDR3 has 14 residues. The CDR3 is CASSPGTGGNGYTF. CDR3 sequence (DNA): TGTGCCAGCAGCCCTGGGACAGGGGGAAATGGCTACACCTTC.

The CDR3 spells CASSLAQGVFF. DNA for the CDR3: TGTGCCAGCAGCTTAGCACAGGGCGTGTTCTTC. The V call is TRBV7-9, the J call TRBJ2-1, with D maybe TRBD1 (6 bases). Per germline, CDR1 SEHNR and CDR2 FQNEAQ (reference sequence). The CDR3 has 11 amino acids. V lost 0 bases and J 15 bases, leaving 9 bases between the germline ends.